Listed here are 20 T cell receptor beta chains from one sample, sequenced in a study of blood T cell repertoires in COVID-19. Assay used: immunoSEQ multiplex PCR; TCRdb lists only in-frame clones, some missing. The data show some 210,000 clones, roughly nine tenths seen once. The sample consisted of peripheral blood. These receptors all come from a man aged 25 to 40 with acute or convalescent COVID-19.

The V gene is TRBV4-1, the J gene TRBJ2-2; 7 positions match TRBD1. CDR3 length: 16 amino acids. The germline gives CDR1 MGHRA, CDR2 YSYEKL. V lost 1 base and J lost 5; bases outside the gene matches: 7. The CDR3 loop is CASSQVRGGWTGELFF. Here the CDR3 DNA reads TGCGCCAGCAGCCAAGTTAGAGGGGGCTGGACCGGGGAGCTGTTTTTT.

The rearrangement uses TRBV28 and TRBJ1-1; D possibly corresponds to TRBD1 (6 bases). This CDR3 spans 14 amino acids. The V end lost 5 bases, the J end lost 2 bases, and 12 bases lay between the germline ends. Germline lookup yields CDR1 MDHEN and CDR2 SYDVKM. The DNA of the CDR3 is TGTGCCAGCAGTATATCGACAGGAAACACTGAAGCTTTCTTT. Residues: CASSISTGNTEAFF.

This clone was detected only a few times. The chain combines TRBV28 with TRBJ1-2; TRBD1 matches at 7 bases. The CDR3 covers 14 residues. CDR1 MDHEN and CDR2 SYDVKM come from the germline V gene. The V segment lost 2 bases and the J segment 5 bases; nucleotides outside the gene matches: 5. CDR3 bases: TGTGCCAGCAGTTTAGGAGGACAGGTTTATGGCTACACCTTC. Amino acids: CASSLGGQVYGYTF.

This clone showed up just once. The rearrangement joins TRBV11-1 to TRBJ1-1; D is undetermined. The CDR3 consists of 15 residues. Germline lookup yields CDR1 SGHAT and CDR2 FQDESV (reference sequence). V shed 5 bases and J shed 3 bases, with 16 bases lying between them. In DNA, the CDR3 is TGTGCCAGCAGCGATTACAGAGATGGCGACACTGAAGCTTTCTTT. It yields the protein CASSDYRDGDTEAFF.

This clone was observed a few times. CDR3 in amino acids: CASRLPGQGLYTF. The DNA for the CDR3 is TGTGCCAGCAGACTTCCAGGACAGGGTCTCTACACCTTC. The V call is TRBV28, the J call TRBJ1-2; 8 nucleotides line up with TRBD1. The CDR3 has 13 amino acids. J was trimmed by 10 bases and V by 6 bases; bases with no gene match: 10. The V gene's germline CDR1 is MDHEN and CDR2 SYDVKM.

The chain couples TRBV11-2 to TRBJ2-7; TRBD1 matches at 8 bases. From germline, CDR1 is SGHAT and CDR2 FQNNGV. V was clipped by 1 base and J by 5 bases; unmatched bases: 7. This CDR3 is built from 15 residues. The CDR3 protein is CASSLAGTGKHEQYF. The CDR3 DNA follows: TGTGCCAGCAGCTTAGCCGGGACAGGCAAACACGAGCAGTACTTC.

This clone was seen a few times. This sequence joins TRBV5-1 and TRBJ2-7, with D possibly TRBD2 on 5 matching bases. The CDR3 is made up of 12 amino acids. The V end was cut by 6 bases, the J end by 6 bases, with 13 bases between. Germline V CDR1 and CDR2: SGHRS, YFSETQ. The CDR3 region has the DNA TGCGCCAGCAAAATCAGAGGGTCCGAGCAGTACTTC. Amino acid sequence: CASKIRGSEQYF.

The rearrangement uses TRBV12-5 and TRBJ1-5; D ambiguous. Trimming took 4 bases from V and 8 from J, leaving 12 bases between them. CDR1 LGHNT and CDR2 FRNRAP come from the germline V gene. The CDR3 consists of 13 residues. CDR3 protein: CASGSRSFEPQHF. CDR3 DNA sequence: TGTGCTAGTGGTTCAAGGAGTTTTGAGCCCCAGCATTTT. Full variable domain (remainder filled in from reference TRBV12-5 and TRBJ1-5): DARVTQTPRHKVTEMGQEVTMRCQPILGHNTVFWYRQTMMQGLELLAYFRNRAPLDDSGMPKDRFSAEMPDATLATLKIQPSEPRDSAVYFCASGSRSFEPQHFGDGTRLSIL.

The V gene is TRBV19, the J gene TRBJ2-7; 9 bases are a match to TRBD1. Trimming cost V 3 bases and J 6 bases; bases outside gene matches: 3. Germline CDR1 and CDR2: LNHDA and SQIVND (reference sequence). The CDR3 extends over 13 amino acids. The DNA of the CDR3 is TGTGCCAGTAGTATCGGACAGGGGTTCGAGCAGTACTTC. This encodes CASSIGQGFEQYF.

The chain uses TRBV6-2 or TRBV6-3 and TRBJ2-7; maybe TRBD2 (6 bases). CDR3 size: 13 residues. V dropped 2 bases and J dropped 6 bases, with 11 bases sitting between them. Germline V gives CDR1 MNHEY, CDR2 SVGEGT. As DNA, the CDR3 is TGTGCCAGCAGTTACGCCAGGCGGGGCGAGCAGTACTTC. Its translation: CASSYARRGEQYF.

The chain links TRBV5-1 to TRBJ1-2; D is ambiguous. This CDR3 comprises 14 residues. V dropped 1 base and J dropped 4 bases, with 11 bases sitting between them. Germline V gene data show CDR1 as SGHRS and CDR2 as YFSETQ. In nucleotides, the CDR3 is TGCGCCAGCAGCTTGTCCGATAGTACCTATGGCTACACCTTC. Translation gives CASSLSDSTYGYTF.

The V gene is TRBV5-6, the J gene TRBJ1-2, with unresolved D. This CDR3 has 14 residues. Germline V gene sequence: CDR1 SGHDT, CDR2 YYEEEE. The germline V and J ends were trimmed by 2 bases and 0 bases, with 8 bases remaining between them. The DNA for the CDR3 is TGTGCCAGCAGCTTCAGCGGTTCTAACTATGGCTACACCTTC. Translating it yields CASSFSGSNYGYTF.

V usage is TRBV9 and J usage is TRBJ2-7; tentative D call: TRBD1 (5 bases). Germline CDR1 is SGDLS and CDR2 is YYNGEE. The CDR3 consists of 13 residues. Trimming pared 0 bases from V and 6 bases from J, leaving 10 bases between. CDR3 sequence: CASSVVSGSEQYF. CDR3 in DNA: TGTGCCAGCAGCGTAGTATCAGGGTCCGAGCAGTACTTC.

The chain links TRBV27 to TRBJ2-2, with D possibly being TRBD1 (6 bases). Germline loops: CDR1 MNHEY, CDR2 SMNVEV (reference sequence). With 5 bases removed from V and 4 bases from J, the gap between germline ends came to 11 bases. CDR3 length: 14 residues. CDR3 protein: CASSRGQSTGELFF. CDR3 nucleotide sequence: TGTGCCAGCAGTCGAGGACAGAGCACCGGGGAGCTGTTTTTT.

The chain combines TRBV5-4 with TRBJ2-7, with a tentative D call TRBD2 (6 bases). V was clipped by 4 bases and J by 2 bases, with 16 bases between them. Germline CDR1 SGHNT, CDR2 YYREEE (reference sequence). The CDR3 is 15 residues long. CDR3 sequence: CASSRHSGDAYEQYF. DNA for the CDR3: TGTGCCAGCAGCCGCCACTCGGGGGACGCCTACGAGCAGTACTTC.

There are many counts of this clone. V and J are TRBV7-3 and TRBJ2-1; 10 nucleotides agree with TRBD2. V shed 5 bases, J shed 6 bases, and the junction held 7 bases outside the gene matches. The CDR3 length is 15 residues. The germline V gene has CDR1 SGHTA and CDR2 FQGTGA. The CDR3 is CASSPRLAGRNEQFF. CDR3 nucleotides: TGTGCCAGCAGCCCTCGACTAGCGGGCCGCAATGAGCAGTTCTTC.

This clone was counted once. The genes are TRBV28 and TRBJ1-1; D uncertain. Germline V gives CDR1 MDHEN, CDR2 SYDVKM. The V gene lost 5 bases and the J gene lost 0 bases, with 13 bases spanning the gap. The CDR3 contains 15 residues. CDR3 sequence: CASSPPGGMNTEAFF. The CDR3, as DNA: TGTGCCAGCAGTCCGCCGGGAGGGATGAACACTGAAGCTTTCTTT.

The chain joins TRBV13 to TRBJ1-5; D is perhaps TRBD1 (6 bases). The germline gives CDR1 PRHDT, CDR2 FYEKMQ (reference sequence). Deletions cut 2 bases from V and 7 bases from J, with 12 bases between. CDR3 size: 14 residues. CDR3 bases: TGTGCCAGCAGCTTATCAGGGGACCACCAGCCCCAGCATTTT. The encoded protein is CASSLSGDHQPQHF.

The chain has TRBV5-6 and TRBJ1-3; D not certain. Germline V gene sequence: CDR1 SGHDT, CDR2 YYEEEE. V dropped 2 bases and J dropped 0 bases, with 9 bases sitting between them. CDR3 size: 15 residues. This chain's CDR3 is CASSFRGVSGNTIYF. In DNA, the CDR3 is TGTGCCAGCAGCTTTCGGGGAGTCTCTGGAAACACCATATATTTT.

The V call is TRBV21-1, the J call TRBJ1-1; the table's D gene call, TRBD1, was not cross checked with the DNA. TRBV21-1 is a documented pseudogene. CDR3 size: 14 residues. This CDR3 is CASSKAFKNTEAFF. DNA of the CDR3: TGTGCCAGCAGCAAAGCATTCAAGAACACTGAAGCTTTCTTT.